These T cell receptor beta chains were read from a single sample in a study of cytomegalovirus exposure and HLA in healthy donors. Measured with immunoSEQ multiplex PCR; TCRdb has only the in-frame clones, and not every one. The sample holds 250,000 to 400,000 clones, over 75% seen once. Sequencing input: PBMCs. These receptors were obtained from a man aged 25-40 years in good health and CMV-seronegative. Each CDR3 is given with its conserved first and last residue. Each record gives: J gene, V gene, CDR3 protein.

>TRBJ1-1|TRBV5-4
CASSGTGMEAFF
>TRBJ2-1|TRBV27
CASSGLGERGGSSYNEQFF
>TRBJ1-4|TRBV11-2
CASSGQGFNEKLFF
>TRBJ1-1|TRBV7-2
CASSLVPQGTEAFF
>TRBJ1-3|TRBV28
CASSPGWSSGNTIYF
>TRBJ2-7|TRBV4-1
CASSPREGSSYEQYF
>TRBJ2-1|TRBV7-6
CASRPGQGGNEQFF
>TRBJ2-2|TRBV11-3
CASSLVHSGELFF
>TRBJ2-7|TRBV7-2
CASSPGTRTYEQYF
>TRBJ1-1|TRBV19
CASNPRGMNTEAFF
>TRBJ2-7|TRBV13
CASSLVYGKVTDEQYF
>TRBJ1-2|TRBV29-1
CSVAGGVGGYTF
>TRBJ1-2|TRBV14
CASSPWTVERLGYGYTF
>TRBJ2-5|TRBV11-2
CASSSYREAQYF
>TRBJ2-5|TRBV6-5
CASSYPGGGETQYF
>TRBJ1-2|TRBV7-8
CASSLLQLNYGYTF
>TRBJ2-3|TRBV7-9
CASSTTQGPSTDTQYF
>TRBJ2-2|TRBV30
CGGDGGTGELFF
>TRBJ2-5|TRBV6-5
CASSSTRTSGPETQYF
>TRBJ1-2|TRBV5-1
CAWRAGARGYTF
>TRBJ1-2|TRBV4-3
CASSQFTGATHGYTF
>TRBJ2-1|TRBV7-2
CASSLVNQRGGRNEQFF
>TRBJ2-7|TRBV10-1
CASSTGTGIYEQYF
>TRBJ2-1|TRBV6-5
CASSPDRGLHNEQFF
>TRBJ1-6|TRBV14
CASSRTLRSPLHF
>TRBJ1-1|TRBV19
CASSTTVNTEAFF
>TRBJ2-1|TRBV5-1
CASSPSPSGGYWEQFF
>TRBJ1-1|TRBV30
CAWSVRGTEAFF
>TRBJ2-2|TRBV7-6
CASSPVPGGGSGELFF
>TRBJ1-2|TRBV5-8
CASSRTAGGVYGYTF
>TRBJ1-2|TRBV6-1
CASRLRDSYGYTF
>TRBJ2-5|TRBV29-1
CSVDQGGETQYF
>TRBJ2-5|TRBV5-1
CASSRGDYYQETQYF
>TRBJ1-6|TRBV27
CASRLGQGNNSPLHF
>TRBJ2-7|TRBV19
CASSLSRGGYEQYF
>TRBJ1-6|TRBV6-1
CASSELDRYNSPLHF
>TRBJ1-2|TRBV27
CASSLEGGGLGSNYGYTF
>TRBJ1-6|TRBV4-3
CASSQDPGQGPSSPLHF
>TRBJ2-7|TRBV5-1
CASSLEQGFFYEQYF
>TRBJ2-1|TRBV2
CASSAPFGHHNEQFF
>TRBJ2-3|TRBV6-1
CASSEYGTSAPPQYF
>TRBJ2-7|TRBV30
CACQQEGDEQYF
>TRBJ2-3|TRBV10-2
CASSRDYTDTQYF
>TRBJ2-7|TRBV11-3
CASSLQGSSSYEQYF
>TRBJ2-1|TRBV29-1
CSVDGGVVNEQFF
>TRBJ2-7|TRBV25-1
CASSDHRDSYEQYF
>TRBJ1-1|TRBV6-5
CASSAPWRPNTEAFF
>TRBJ1-3|TRBV7-6
CASSTAGGISGNTIYF
>TRBJ2-5|TRBV5-4
CASSLGQLAGGAETQYF
>TRBJ1-5|TRBV4-1
CASSQVAGVNQPQHF
>TRBJ1-2|TRBV5-1
CASSSTDISRGYTF
>TRBJ1-4|TRBV5-6
CASSRDFNEKLFF
>TRBJ2-5|TRBV7-8
CASSLALGGTGRQTQYF
>TRBJ1-2|TRBV5-4
CASSLEQGIMGLYGYTF
>TRBJ1-1|TRBV4-3
CASSRSTRTEAFF
>TRBJ2-1|TRBV11-2
CASSLDIMDRDYNEQFF
>TRBJ2-5|TRBV11-2
CASSLAGGWETQYF